The 4 T cell receptor beta chains below all came from one sample that was sequenced in a study of blood T cell repertoires in COVID-19. Sequencing used immunoSEQ multiplex PCR; TCRdb keeps in-frame clones, though not all of them. The sample consists of about 150,000 clones, more than 85% of them appearing once. The sample consisted of PBMCs or T cells enriched from blood (not recorded which). The receptors stem from a woman aged 45-59 years who had recovered from COVID-19.

The chain recombines TRBV27 with TRBJ2-1, with TRBD2 identical over 15 bases. Unmatched junction bases numbered 1, after V lost 3 bases and J lost 7 bases. Germline V lookup: CDR1 MNHEY, CDR2 SMNVEV (reference sequence). This CDR3 region has 15 residues. The CDR3 here is CASSFGLAGGNEQFF. Here the CDR3 DNA reads TGTGCCAGCAGTTTCGGACTAGCGGGAGGGAATGAGCAGTTCTTC.

The rearrangement links TRBV7-2 to TRBJ2-7; TRBD2 aligns across 11 bases. V was pared by 5 bases and J by 3 bases, with 9 bases of the junction left unmatched. CDR1 is SGHTA, CDR2 FQGNSA, per germline. CDR3 size: 16 residues. The CDR3 nucleotides read TGTGCCAGCAGCCCACGAGGGACTAGCGGTTACTACGAGCAGTACTTC. As protein: CASSPRGTSGYYEQYF.

The chain employs TRBV28 and TRBJ1-2, with TRBD1 matching 9 bases. This CDR3 is built from 16 residues. From germline, CDR1 is MDHEN and CDR2 SYDVKM. V trimming: 6 bases; J trimming: 6 bases; junction bases outside the gene matches: 14. CDR3 sequence: CASRINTGGGRNGYTF. In DNA, the CDR3 is TGTGCCAGCAGAATTAACACAGGGGGCGGTCGAAATGGCTACACCTTC.

The chain employs TRBV5-4 and TRBJ2-7; 8 nucleotides align to TRBD2. Germline CDR1 reads SGHNT; CDR2 reads YYREEE (reference sequence). The trim removed 6 bases at V and 0 bases at J, leaving 5 bases unmatched. The CDR3 has 14 amino acids. In DNA form, the CDR3 reads TGTGCCAGCACCTCCGGGACTAGCTCCTACGAGCAGTACTTC. This codes for CASTSGTSSYEQYF.